This T cell receptor beta chain was sequenced during a study of T cells in Graves' hyperthyroidism and ophthalmopathy. General study findings and limits: Researchers found most expanded thyroid clonotypes above 0.001 in blood as well.

This clonotype was detected ten times or more. The antigen is not known. Using RNA transcripts as the source, TCR beta CDR3 regions were amplified. Researchers ran a first-round RT-PCR on the TCR CDR3 using the HTBI primer set. TCRdb ran MiXCR on the multiplex PCR reads and lists one entry per CDR3 protein. The sample has hundreds of thousands of distinct CDR3 sequences, about 14% seen once. The sequenced sample consisted of blood. This TCR came from a woman in her late teens or twenties with Graves' hyperthyroidism.

Here the CDR3 reads CASSELGDFTSSYNEQFF. CDR3 sequence (DNA): TGTGCCAGCAGTGAATTGGGCGACTTCACCAGCTCCTACAATGAGCAGTTCTTC. V and J are TRBV2 and TRBJ2-1; no clear D. CDR1 is SNHLY, CDR2 FYNNEI, per germline. This CDR3 spans 18 amino acids. Trimming left V 2 bases short and J 0 bases short, with 17 bases between.